A selection of T cell receptor beta chains follows, all from one sample in a study of blood T cell repertoires in COVID-19. Using immunoSEQ multiplex PCR, the repertoire was profiled, and TCRdb retains in-frame clones only, with some absent. The sample includes around 260,000 clones, approximately 83% of them seen just once. The sequenced sample consisted of peripheral blood. The source is a woman aged 45-65 years who had recovered from COVID-19. The CDR3 runs from the conserved cysteine through the conserved F or W. The order of the fields is J gene, clone size, V gene, D gene, CDR3 protein, CDR3 DNA. The D gene is left open where the match is weak. Only some rows state a clone size, as once, few, many or a class for expanded clones.

j_gene: TRBJ1-2
abundance: -
v_gene: TRBV5-1
d_gene: -
CDR3aa: CASSLAGTPANYGYTF
CDR3nt: TGCGCCAGCAGCTTGGCCGGGACACCAGCTAACTATGGCTACACCTTC

j_gene: TRBJ1-3
abundance: -
v_gene: TRBV19
d_gene: -
CDR3aa: CASSIVKDTYASSGNTIYF
CDR3nt: TGTGCCAGTAGTATAGTAAAGGACACCTACGCCTCCTCTGGAAACACCATATATTTT

j_gene: TRBJ1-5
abundance: -
v_gene: TRBV28
d_gene: -
CDR3aa: CASSLSSLGNQPQHF
CDR3nt: TGTGCCAGCAGTTTAAGCTCACTAGGCAATCAGCCCCAGCATTTT

j_gene: TRBJ1-2
abundance: -
v_gene: TRBV30
d_gene: -
CDR3aa: CAWSVGAGYTF
CDR3nt: TGTGCCTGGAGTGTAGGGGCCGGCTACACCTTC

j_gene: TRBJ1-2
abundance: -
v_gene: TRBV30
d_gene: TRBD1
CDR3aa: CAWTRPGTGGWGRGYTF
CDR3nt: TGTGCCTGGACCCGACCCGGGACAGGGGGCTGGGGTCGAGGCTACACCTTC

j_gene: TRBJ2-2
abundance: -
v_gene: TRBV5-1
d_gene: -
CDR3aa: CASSYEARVGELFF
CDR3nt: TGCGCCAGCAGCTATGAAGCGAGAGTAGGGGAGCTGTTTTTT

j_gene: TRBJ2-5
abundance: -
v_gene: TRBV6-4
d_gene: TRBD1
CDR3aa: CASSAGGAGETQYF
CDR3nt: TGTGCCAGCAGCGCAGGGGGCGCAGGAGAGACCCAGTACTTC

j_gene: TRBJ2-7
abundance: -
v_gene: TRBV28
d_gene: TRBD2
CDR3aa: CASSPLAGGRFSYEQYF
CDR3nt: TGTGCCAGCAGTCCTCTAGCGGGGGGAAGATTCTCCTACGAGCAGTACTTC

j_gene: TRBJ2-7
abundance: -
v_gene: TRBV7-3
d_gene: -
CDR3aa: CASRRRKLVGF
CDR3nt: TGTGCCAGCAGGCGGCGGAAGCTAGTTGGCTTC

j_gene: TRBJ2-1
abundance: -
v_gene: TRBV5-6
d_gene: TRBD2
CDR3aa: CASSVAGGPYNEQFF
CDR3nt: TGTGCCAGCAGCGTAGCGGGGGGGCCGTACAATGAGCAGTTCTTC

j_gene: TRBJ2-1
abundance: -
v_gene: TRBV10-1
d_gene: TRBD2
CDR3aa: CAIGARREVGDEQFF
CDR3nt: TGCGCCATCGGGGCCCGGCGGGAGGTAGGCGATGAGCAGTTCTTC

j_gene: TRBJ1-5
abundance: -
v_gene: TRBV4-3
d_gene: -
CDR3aa: CASSRLPGQNQPQHF
CDR3nt: TGCGCCAGCAGCCGCCTTCCGGGACAAAATCAGCCCCAGCATTTT

j_gene: TRBJ2-1
abundance: -
v_gene: TRBV27
d_gene: TRBD2
CDR3aa: CASSFRGLAGGVRSNEQFF
CDR3nt: TGTGCCAGCAGTTTCCGAGGACTAGCGGGAGGAGTTCGGAGCAATGAGCAGTTCTTC

j_gene: TRBJ1-5
abundance: -
v_gene: TRBV28
d_gene: -
CDR3aa: CASSWGHRNQPQHF
CDR3nt: TGTGCCAGCAGTTGGGGACACCGAAATCAGCCCCAGCATTTT

j_gene: TRBJ2-2
abundance: -
v_gene: TRBV28
d_gene: TRBD2
CDR3aa: CASSFWRGRGGELFF
CDR3nt: TGTGCCAGCAGTTTTTGGCGGGGGAGGGGCGGGGAGCTGTTTTTT

j_gene: TRBJ2-1
abundance: -
v_gene: TRBV19
d_gene: TRBD2
CDR3aa: CAKTSGRPGLPYNEQFF
CDR3nt: TGTGCCAAGACTAGCGGGAGGCCGGGGTTGCCCTACAATGAGCAGTTCTTC

j_gene: TRBJ2-1
abundance: -
v_gene: TRBV7-2
d_gene: TRBD2
CDR3aa: CASRTSGGSSYNEQFF
CDR3nt: TGTGCCAGCAGAACCAGCGGGGGCAGCTCCTACAATGAGCAGTTCTTC

j_gene: TRBJ2-3
abundance: few
v_gene: TRBV6-5
d_gene: -
CDR3aa: CASSRGHHLDTQYF
CDR3nt: TGTGCCAGCAGTCGGGGACACCACCTAGATACGCAGTATTTT

j_gene: TRBJ2-7
abundance: -
v_gene: TRBV28
d_gene: -
CDR3aa: CASSLEEGEQYF
CDR3nt: TGTGCCAGCAGTTTAGAGGAAGGCGAGCAGTACTTC

j_gene: TRBJ2-5
abundance: few
v_gene: TRBV4-3
d_gene: -
CDR3aa: CASSQGQKSETQYF
CDR3nt: TGCGCCAGCAGCCAAGGGCAGAAGTCAGAGACCCAGTACTTC

j_gene: TRBJ2-2
abundance: -
v_gene: TRBV5-1
d_gene: -
CDR3aa: CASSGGGRLLNTGELFF
CDR3nt: TGCGCCAGCAGCGGAGGAGGTCGATTGCTGAACACCGGGGAGCTGTTTTTT

j_gene: TRBJ1-2
abundance: -
v_gene: TRBV7-2
d_gene: TRBD1
CDR3aa: CASSPSTGDYGYTF
CDR3nt: TGTGCCAGCAGCCCATCGACAGGGGACTATGGCTACACCTTC

j_gene: TRBJ2-7
abundance: -
v_gene: TRBV27
d_gene: TRBD2
CDR3aa: CASSFGGRTSYEQYF
CDR3nt: TGTGCCAGCAGTTTCGGCGGGAGGACCTCCTACGAGCAGTACTTC

j_gene: TRBJ2-7
abundance: -
v_gene: TRBV4-1
d_gene: -
CDR3aa: CASSHPTGAYEQYF
CDR3nt: TGCGCCAGCAGCCACCCGACAGGAGCCTACGAGCAGTACTTC

j_gene: TRBJ2-1
abundance: -
v_gene: TRBV29-1
d_gene: -
CDR3aa: CSAILRGGYNEQFF
CDR3nt: TGCAGCGCCATCCTCCGAGGGGGCTACAATGAGCAGTTCTTC

j_gene: TRBJ2-5
abundance: -
v_gene: TRBV7-8
d_gene: -
CDR3aa: CASRVAPWTGQETQYF
CDR3nt: TGTGCCAGCAGGGTAGCCCCCTGGACTGGGCAAGAGACCCAGTACTTC

j_gene: TRBJ2-7
abundance: many
v_gene: TRBV3-1/TRBV3-2
d_gene: TRBD2
CDR3aa: CASSHSLADEQYF
CDR3nt: TGTGCCAGCAGCCACTCTCTAGCGGACGAGCAGTACTTC

j_gene: TRBJ2-7
abundance: few
v_gene: TRBV6-2/TRBV6-3
d_gene: TRBD2
CDR3aa: CASSIPTSGIRYEQYF
CDR3nt: TGTGCCAGCAGTATACCGACTAGCGGGATCCGCTACGAGCAGTACTTC

j_gene: TRBJ2-5
abundance: once
v_gene: TRBV2
d_gene: TRBD2
CDR3aa: CASSDRLAGAETQYF
CDR3nt: TGTGCCAGCAGTGATCGGCTAGCGGGGGCAGAGACCCAGTACTTC

j_gene: TRBJ1-1
abundance: once
v_gene: TRBV9
d_gene: -
CDR3aa: CASSATVGGTEAFF
CDR3nt: TGTGCCAGCAGCGCCACCGTGGGGGGCACTGAAGCTTTCTTT

j_gene: TRBJ1-2
abundance: -
v_gene: TRBV3-1/TRBV3-2
d_gene: -
CDR3aa: CASSRWQGTGDYGYTF
CDR3nt: TGTGCCAGCAGCCGATGGCAAGGGACGGGAGACTATGGCTACACCTTC

j_gene: TRBJ1-6
abundance: -
v_gene: TRBV11-2
d_gene: TRBD1
CDR3aa: CASSLGDRGNSPLHF
CDR3nt: TGTGCCAGCAGCTTGGGGGACAGGGGTAATTCACCCCTCCACTTT

j_gene: TRBJ2-5
abundance: -
v_gene: TRBV5-4
d_gene: -
CDR3aa: CASSLVTGEETQYF
CDR3nt: TGTGCCAGCAGCTTGGTTACAGGCGAAGAGACCCAGTACTTC

j_gene: TRBJ1-1
abundance: -
v_gene: TRBV10-3
d_gene: -
CDR3aa: CATLPHGDTEAFF
CDR3nt: TGTGCCACCCTACCCCACGGAGACACTGAAGCTTTCTTT

j_gene: TRBJ1-1
abundance: few
v_gene: TRBV7-3
d_gene: TRBD1
CDR3aa: CASSDRGLGTEAFF
CDR3nt: TGTGCCAGCAGTGACAGGGGGCTTGGCACTGAAGCTTTCTTT

j_gene: TRBJ1-2
abundance: -
v_gene: TRBV3-1/TRBV3-2
d_gene: -
CDR3aa: CASSQGGREGRDGYTF
CDR3nt: TGTGCCAGCAGCCAAGGGGGCAGGGAAGGGAGGGATGGCTACACCTTC

j_gene: TRBJ1-4
abundance: -
v_gene: TRBV15
d_gene: TRBD1
CDR3aa: CATSRTLGQGEKLFF
CDR3nt: TGTGCCACCAGCAGAACCCTGGGACAGGGAGAAAAACTGTTTTTT

j_gene: TRBJ2-7
abundance: -
v_gene: TRBV4-3
d_gene: -
CDR3aa: CASSVTRGYEQYF
CDR3nt: TGCGCCAGCAGCGTTACACGGGGTTACGAGCAGTACTTC

j_gene: TRBJ2-1
abundance: -
v_gene: TRBV7-3
d_gene: TRBD2
CDR3aa: CASSFLGGSSYNEQFF
CDR3nt: TGTGCCAGCAGCTTCCTCGGCGGGAGCTCCTACAATGAGCAGTTCTTC

j_gene: TRBJ2-2
abundance: -
v_gene: TRBV11-2
d_gene: -
CDR3aa: CASSSFLGAAGELFF
CDR3nt: TGTGCCAGCAGCTCCTTCCTAGGGGCAGCCGGGGAGCTGTTTTTT

j_gene: TRBJ2-1
abundance: -
v_gene: TRBV18
d_gene: -
CDR3aa: CASNRGSISDEQFF
CDR3nt: TGTGCCAGTAATAGGGGGTCGATAAGCGATGAGCAGTTCTTC

j_gene: TRBJ1-2
abundance: -
v_gene: TRBV4-3
d_gene: -
CDR3aa: CASSQALPNYGYTF
CDR3nt: TGCGCCAGCAGCCAAGCACTCCCTAACTATGGCTACACCTTC

j_gene: TRBJ2-7
abundance: -
v_gene: TRBV6-5
d_gene: -
CDR3aa: CASENRRGEQYF
CDR3nt: TGTGCCAGTGAGAACAGGAGAGGCGAGCAGTACTTC

j_gene: TRBJ1-2
abundance: -
v_gene: TRBV9
d_gene: TRBD1
CDR3aa: CASSMGQANYGYTF
CDR3nt: TGTGCCAGCAGCATGGGACAGGCTAACTATGGCTACACCTTC

j_gene: TRBJ1-1
abundance: -
v_gene: TRBV19
d_gene: -
CDR3aa: CASSIEITGMNTEAFF
CDR3nt: TGTGCCAGTAGTATAGAAATTACAGGGATGAACACTGAAGCTTTCTTT

j_gene: TRBJ2-3
abundance: -
v_gene: TRBV30
d_gene: TRBD2
CDR3aa: CAWRPGLAGIRAQYF
CDR3nt: TGTGCCTGGCGACCGGGACTAGCGGGGATACGAGCGCAGTATTTT

j_gene: TRBJ2-7
abundance: -
v_gene: TRBV27
d_gene: TRBD2
CDR3aa: CASSFGRGVYEQYF
CDR3nt: TGTGCCAGCAGTTTTGGGCGGGGGGTTTACGAGCAGTACTTC

j_gene: TRBJ2-3
abundance: once
v_gene: TRBV29-1
d_gene: -
CDR3aa: CSVGSRGQDTQYF
CDR3nt: TGCAGCGTCGGTAGTAGGGGCCAAGATACGCAGTATTTT

j_gene: TRBJ1-2
abundance: -
v_gene: TRBV7-2
d_gene: TRBD1
CDR3aa: CASSLDRQGIYTF
CDR3nt: TGTGCCAGCAGCTTAGATCGACAGGGAATCTACACCTTC

j_gene: TRBJ1-6
abundance: -
v_gene: TRBV2
d_gene: TRBD1
CDR3aa: CASSVGTGETYNSPLHF
CDR3nt: TGTGCCAGCAGTGTCGGGACAGGGGAGACCTATAATTCACCCCTCCACTTT

j_gene: TRBJ2-3
abundance: -
v_gene: TRBV4-3
d_gene: -
CDR3aa: CASRQASTDTQYF
CDR3nt: TGCGCCAGTAGACAAGCTAGCACAGATACGCAGTATTTT